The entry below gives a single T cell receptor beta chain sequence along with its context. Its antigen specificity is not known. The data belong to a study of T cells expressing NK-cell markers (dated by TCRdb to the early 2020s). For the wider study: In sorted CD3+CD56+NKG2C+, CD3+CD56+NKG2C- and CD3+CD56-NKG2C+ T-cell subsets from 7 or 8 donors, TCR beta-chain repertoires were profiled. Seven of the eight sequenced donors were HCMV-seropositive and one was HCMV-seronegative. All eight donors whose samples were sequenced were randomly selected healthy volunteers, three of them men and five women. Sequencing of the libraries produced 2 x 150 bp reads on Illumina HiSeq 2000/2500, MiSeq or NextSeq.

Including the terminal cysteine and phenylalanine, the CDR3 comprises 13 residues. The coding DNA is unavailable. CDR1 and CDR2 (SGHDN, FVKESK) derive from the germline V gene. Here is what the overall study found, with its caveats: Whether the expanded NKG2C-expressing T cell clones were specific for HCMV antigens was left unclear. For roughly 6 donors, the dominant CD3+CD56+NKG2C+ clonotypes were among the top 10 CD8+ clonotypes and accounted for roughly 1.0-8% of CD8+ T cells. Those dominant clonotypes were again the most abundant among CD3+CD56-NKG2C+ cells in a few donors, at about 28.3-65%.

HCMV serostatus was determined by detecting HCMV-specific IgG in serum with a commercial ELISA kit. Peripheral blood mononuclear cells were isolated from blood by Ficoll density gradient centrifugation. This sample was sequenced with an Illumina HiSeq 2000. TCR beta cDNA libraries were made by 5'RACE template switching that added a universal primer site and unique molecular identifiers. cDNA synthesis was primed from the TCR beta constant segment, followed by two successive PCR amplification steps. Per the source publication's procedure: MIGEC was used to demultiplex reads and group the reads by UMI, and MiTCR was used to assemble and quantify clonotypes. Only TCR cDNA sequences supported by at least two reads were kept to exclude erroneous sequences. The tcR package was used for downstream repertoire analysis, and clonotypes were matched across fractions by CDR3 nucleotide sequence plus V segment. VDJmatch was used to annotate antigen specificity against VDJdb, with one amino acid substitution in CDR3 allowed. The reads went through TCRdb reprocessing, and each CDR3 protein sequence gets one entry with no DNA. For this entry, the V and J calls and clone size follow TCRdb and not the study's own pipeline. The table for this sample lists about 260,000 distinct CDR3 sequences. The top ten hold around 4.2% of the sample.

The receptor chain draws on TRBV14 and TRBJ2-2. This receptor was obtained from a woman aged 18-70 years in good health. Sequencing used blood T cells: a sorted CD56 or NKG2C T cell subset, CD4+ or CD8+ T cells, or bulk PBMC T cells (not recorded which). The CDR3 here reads CASSQRRTGELFF. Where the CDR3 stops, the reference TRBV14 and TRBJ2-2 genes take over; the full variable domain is EAGVTQFPSHSVIEKGQTVTLRCDPISGHDNLYWYRRVMGKEIKFLLHFVKESKQDESGMPNNRFLAERTGGTYSTLKVQPAELEDSGVYFCASSQRRTGELFFGEGSRLTVL.